This paragraph covers one T cell receptor beta chain sequence. What this receptor recognizes is not known. A read error is possible here, since a much larger clone lies one base away. This sample stems from a study of tumor and adjacent non-tumor tissue in lung cancer listed by TCRdb under 2018. About the investigation overall: Of the cohort, 12 patients had adenocarcinoma, 2 had squamous cell carcinoma and 1 had small cell lung cancer. In total, sequencing yielded over 95 million productive TCRbeta reads, which works out to an average of approximately 4 million reads per sample. The study compared bulk TCRbeta repertoires from lung tumor tissue and matched distant non-tumor lung tissue of some 14 lung cancer patients. Ages among the approximately 15 patients ranged from roughly 31 to 76 years, there were roughly ten men and 5 women, and disease was at TNM stage I to III. For each patient, one tumor sample and one normal lung sample were taken, giving thirty paired specimens that underwent TCRbeta CDR3 sequencing. Summary of the overall study and its limitations: In normal lung, the top 100 clones accounted for a significantly larger cumulative share of the repertoire than in tumor tissue. Because peripheral blood was not sequenced, blood TCRbeta repertoires in the lung cancer patients of the study were not examined. TCR diversity (inverse Simpson) was significantly higher in tumor than in normal lung tissue (approximately 440 vs 150, P = 0.0075, Mann-Whitney U test). The methods do not name the sequencing platform or mention unique molecular identifiers. TCR diversity was significantly higher in younger patients, and greater tumor TCR diversity was associated with shorter overall survival and shorter disease-free survival. Only roughly 16 patients were in the cohort, and the authors stated that larger samples and more detailed clinical data are needed.

Library preparation was by multiplex PCR. The sample was run on an Illumina HiSeq 2500. Following protocols modified from ARM-PCR, the researchers constructed TCRbeta libraries through three rounds of nested PCR with primers (Table S4). Before sequencing, PCR products in the 200-500 bp range were cut out of the gel and cleaned up using the QIAquick gel extraction kit. The study's processing was this. Trimmomatic was used to clean the reads, FLASH merged the cleaned reads into complete CDR3 sequences, and MiTCR assigned the sequences to V(D)J germline segments. VDJtools was used to compute clonal diversity as the inverse Simpson's index. In-frame sequences lacking a premature stop codon were counted as productive reads. TCRdb redid the processing of the public reads, applying fastp at Q25 and MiXCR, and retained in-frame beta chains. Entries are consolidated by CDR3 protein sequence, retaining the most common genes and DNA. TCRdb, not the original authors, processed these V and J calls. Across this sample there are approximately 75,000 distinct CDR3 sequences, with around 77% seen only once. Jointly, the top ten make up 12% of the sample.

RNA was extracted from bulk unsorted tissue and checked for quality with a NanoDrop ND-1000 and an Agilent 2100. Donors were newly diagnosed lung cancer patients admitted for thoracic surgery in China between August and November 2014, without prior chemotherapy. Patients who had received previous radiotherapy or chemotherapy, or who had another concurrent cancer, were excluded from the study. Surgical tissue pieces of 1-2 cm3 were preserved in RNAlater solution and were kept at -80 degrees C until use. This sequence originates from a woman in her 50s with non-small cell lung cancer. The specimen was lung tumor tissue.

CDR3 protein: CTSRTFDSTDTQYF. The bases are TGTACCAGCAGAACTTTCGACAGCACAGATACGCAGTATTTT. The rearranged segments are TRBV28 and TRBJ2-3; the D gene lacks a confident call. Spanning cysteine to phenylalanine, the CDR3 consists of 14 amino acids. The retained sequence is limited to the CDR3, 42 bases, with the frame set at the first base. From the germline V gene, CDR1 is MDHEN and CDR2 is SYDVKM.